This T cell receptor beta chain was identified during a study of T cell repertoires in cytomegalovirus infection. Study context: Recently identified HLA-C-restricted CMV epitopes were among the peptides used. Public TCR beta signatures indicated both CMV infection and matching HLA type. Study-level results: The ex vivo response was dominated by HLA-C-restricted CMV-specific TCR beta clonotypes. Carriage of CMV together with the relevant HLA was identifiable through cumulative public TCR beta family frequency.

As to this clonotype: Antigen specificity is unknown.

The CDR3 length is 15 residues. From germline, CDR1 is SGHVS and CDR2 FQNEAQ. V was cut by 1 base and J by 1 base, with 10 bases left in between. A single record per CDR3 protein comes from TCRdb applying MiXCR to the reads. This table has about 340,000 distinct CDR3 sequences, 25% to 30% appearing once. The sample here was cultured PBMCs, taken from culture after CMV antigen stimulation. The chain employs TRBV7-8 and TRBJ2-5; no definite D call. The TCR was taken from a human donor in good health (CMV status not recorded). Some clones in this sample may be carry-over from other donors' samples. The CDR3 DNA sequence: TGTGCCAGCAGCTTAGGAGTTGGCGTCCAAGAGACCCAGTACTTC. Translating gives CASSLGVGVQETQYF.